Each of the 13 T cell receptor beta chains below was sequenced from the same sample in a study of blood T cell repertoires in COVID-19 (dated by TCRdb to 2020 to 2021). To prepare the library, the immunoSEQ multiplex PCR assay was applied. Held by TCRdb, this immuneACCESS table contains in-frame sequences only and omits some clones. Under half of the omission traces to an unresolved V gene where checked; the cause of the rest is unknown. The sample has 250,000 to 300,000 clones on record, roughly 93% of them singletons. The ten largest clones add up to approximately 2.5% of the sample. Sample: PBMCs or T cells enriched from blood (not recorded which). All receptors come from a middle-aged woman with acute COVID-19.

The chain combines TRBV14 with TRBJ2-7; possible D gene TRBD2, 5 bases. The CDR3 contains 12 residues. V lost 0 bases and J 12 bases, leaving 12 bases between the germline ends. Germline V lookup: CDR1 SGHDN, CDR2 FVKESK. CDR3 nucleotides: TGTGCCAGCAGCCAAGATTTCGGGGTCGGGTACTTC. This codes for CASSQDFGVGYF.

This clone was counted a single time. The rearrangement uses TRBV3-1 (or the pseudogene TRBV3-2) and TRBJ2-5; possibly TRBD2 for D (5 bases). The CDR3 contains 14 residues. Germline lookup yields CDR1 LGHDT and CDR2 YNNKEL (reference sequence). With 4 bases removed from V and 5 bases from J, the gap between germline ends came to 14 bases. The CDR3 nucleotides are TGTGCCAGCAGCCCCCCGGGGATTACGGAGACCCAGTACTTC. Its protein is CASSPPGITETQYF.

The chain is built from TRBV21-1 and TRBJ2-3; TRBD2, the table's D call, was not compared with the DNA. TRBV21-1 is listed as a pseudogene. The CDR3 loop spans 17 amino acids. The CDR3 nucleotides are TGTGCCAGCAGCAAAGTGGACCAGCGGTTTATCACAGATACGCAGTATTTT. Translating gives CASSKVDQRFITDTQYF.

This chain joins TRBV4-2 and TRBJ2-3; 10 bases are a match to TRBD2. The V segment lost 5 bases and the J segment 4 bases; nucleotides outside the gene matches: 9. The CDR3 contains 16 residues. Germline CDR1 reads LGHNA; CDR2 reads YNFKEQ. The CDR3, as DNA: TGTGCCAGCAGCACGCTAGCGGGAGAGGGGGCAGATACGCAGTATTTT. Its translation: CASSTLAGEGADTQYF.

CDR3 region: CASIRGGSDTQYF. The CDR3 DNA follows: TGTGCCAGCATAAGAGGAGGATCAGATACGCAGTATTTT. The genes are TRBV5-4 and TRBJ2-3, with a weak D call TRBD2 (5 bases). This CDR3 comprises 13 residues. Germline V CDR1 and CDR2: SGHNT, YYREEE (reference sequence). Between the trimmed V and J ends, which lost 6 bases and 4 bases, there was a span of 12 bases.

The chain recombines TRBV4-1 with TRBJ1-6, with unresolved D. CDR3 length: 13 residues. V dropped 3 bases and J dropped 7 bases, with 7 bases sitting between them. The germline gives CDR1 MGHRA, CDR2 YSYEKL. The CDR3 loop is CASSQQINSPLHF. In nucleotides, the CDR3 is TGCGCCAGCAGCCAGCAGATAAATTCACCCCTCCACTTT.

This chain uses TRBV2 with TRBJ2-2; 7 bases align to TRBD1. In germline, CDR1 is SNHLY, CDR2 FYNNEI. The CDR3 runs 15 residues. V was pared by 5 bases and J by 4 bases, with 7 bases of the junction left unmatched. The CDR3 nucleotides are TGTGCCAGCAGTCTGAGGGGGCGGATCACCGGGGAGCTGTTTTTT. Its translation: CASSLRGRITGELFF.

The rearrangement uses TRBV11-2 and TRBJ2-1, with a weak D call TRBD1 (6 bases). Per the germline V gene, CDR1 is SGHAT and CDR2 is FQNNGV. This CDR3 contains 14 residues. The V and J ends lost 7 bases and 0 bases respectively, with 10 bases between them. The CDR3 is CASKKGGSYNEQFF. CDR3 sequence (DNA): TGTGCCAGCAAGAAAGGGGGCTCCTACAATGAGCAGTTCTTC.

The DNA for the CDR3 is TGTGCCAGCAGCGTAGTAGTTGACGGGGTAGCTTTCTTT. Protein: CASSVVVDGVAFF. The chain uses TRBV9 and TRBJ1-1; no reliable D call. With 0 bases removed from V and 10 bases from J, the gap between germline ends came to 13 bases. The CDR3 runs to 13 residues. Germline loops: CDR1 SGDLS, CDR2 YYNGEE.

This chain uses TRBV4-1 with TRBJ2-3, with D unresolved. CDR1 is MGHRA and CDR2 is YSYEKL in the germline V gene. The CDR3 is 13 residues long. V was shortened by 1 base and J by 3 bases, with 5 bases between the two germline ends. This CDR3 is CASSQAGTDTQYF. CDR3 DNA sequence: TGCGCCAGCAGCCAAGCAGGAACAGATACGCAGTATTTT.

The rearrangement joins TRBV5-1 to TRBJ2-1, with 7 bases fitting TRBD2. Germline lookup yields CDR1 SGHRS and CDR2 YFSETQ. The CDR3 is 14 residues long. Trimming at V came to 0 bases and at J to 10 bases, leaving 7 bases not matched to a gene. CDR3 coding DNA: TGCGCCAGCAGCTTGGTGGGGGGGACTTCGGAGCAGTTCTTC. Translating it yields CASSLVGGTSEQFF. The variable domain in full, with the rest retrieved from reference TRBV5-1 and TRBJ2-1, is KAGVTQTPRYLIKTRGQQVTLSCSPISGHRSVSWYQQTPGQGLQFLFEYFSETQRNKGNFPGRFSGRQFSNSRSEMNVSTLELGDSALYLCASSLVGGTSEQFFGPGTRLTVL.

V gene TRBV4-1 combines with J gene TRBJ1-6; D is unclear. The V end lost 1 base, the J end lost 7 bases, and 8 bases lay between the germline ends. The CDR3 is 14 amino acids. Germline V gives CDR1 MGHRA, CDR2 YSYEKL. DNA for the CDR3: TGCGCCAGCAGCCAAGTTCGGGAAAATTCACCCCTCCACTTT. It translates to CASSQVRENSPLHF.

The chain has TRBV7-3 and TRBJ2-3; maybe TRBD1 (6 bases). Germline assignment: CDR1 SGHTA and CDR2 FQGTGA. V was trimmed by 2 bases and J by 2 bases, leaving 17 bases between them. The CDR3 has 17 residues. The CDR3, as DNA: TGTGCCAGCAGCTTATATGCTCGAGGGGGAGTCACAGATACGCAGTATTTT. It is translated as CASSLYARGGVTDTQYF.